This passage covers 27 T cell receptor beta chains from one sample sequenced in a study of blood T cells in healthy people across ages. The authors ran a second PCR of roughly 7 to 11 cycles using a sample-barcoded 5' primer and a J-beta primer mix. TCRdb fed the 5' RACE reads into MiXCR, producing one record per CDR3 protein. The repertoire holds approximately 960,000 distinct CDR3 sequences, with 29% as singletons. This sample was shared with a second study, whose subject was T cells of mothers and their children.

The sample taken for sequencing was blood. The receptors stem from a woman in her thirties or forties in good health.

This clonotype showed up many times. The chain has TRBV5-1 and TRBJ2-6, with D unclear. Germline V gene data show CDR1 as SGHRS and CDR2 as YFSETQ. V lost 4 bases, J lost 0 bases, and 5 bases lay in between. CDR3 size: 14 residues. The CDR3 nucleotides are TGCGCCAGCAGCACTCTCTCTGGGGCCAACGTCCTGACTTTC. Translated: CASSTLSGANVLTF.

This clonotype was counted many times. The chain links TRBV12-3 or TRBV12-4 to TRBJ2-7, with 10 bases that match TRBD1. CDR3 length equals 17 residues. The ends lost 4 bases at V and 9 bases at J; junction bases unmatched: 18. The CDR3 loop reads CASSSRDRGRYIRGQYF. The CDR3 DNA sequence: TGTGCCAGCAGTTCAAGAGACAGGGGGCGTTATATTAGGGGGCAGTACTTC.

Turning to this clonotype: Possible read error: a much larger clone is one base away. The chain is built from TRBV20-1 and TRBJ2-3; the D call may be TRBD1 or TRBD2 (6 bases each). This CDR3 spans 13 amino acids. The V gene's germline CDR1 is DFQATT and CDR2 SNEGSKA (reference sequence). This CDR3 reads CSVRGGDTDAQYF. In nucleotides, the CDR3 is TGCAGTGTCAGGGGCGGGGACACAGATGCGCAGTATTTT.

This clonotype was detected only a few times. This chain connects TRBV12-3 or TRBV12-4 to TRBJ2-3; D possibly corresponds to TRBD1 (5 bases). With 4 bases removed from V and 4 bases from J, the gap between germline ends came to 6 bases. The CDR3 sequence is 12 residues long. This CDR3 is CASSWGPDTQYF. The CDR3 region has the DNA TGTGCCAGCAGTTGGGGCCCAGATACGCAGTATTTT.

This clonotype has a handful of counts. The rearrangement links TRBV20-1 to TRBJ2-3; 7 bases are shared with TRBD2. The CDR3 extends over 14 amino acids. J lost 2 bases, V lost 3 bases, and 5 bases had no gene match. Germline V lookup: CDR1 DFQATT, CDR2 SNEGSKA (reference sequence). CDR3 sequence: CSARFAGVTDTQYF. The CDR3, as DNA: TGCAGTGCTAGGTTCGCGGGGGTCACAGATACGCAGTATTTT.

This clonotype occurred once. The junction departs from the called germline gene at one end, perhaps through a read error. This chain uses TRBV4-3 with TRBJ2-2, with TRBD1 identical over 7 bases. The CDR3 length is 15 residues. Germline assignment: CDR1 LGHNA and CDR2 YSLEER. Here the CDR3 DNA reads TGCGCCGGCAGCCAAGAACAAGGGGGCGTGGGGGAGCTGTTTTTT. This translates into CAGSQEQGGVGELFF.

The chain couples TRBV28 to TRBJ2-1; perhaps TRBD2 as D (5 bases). The V and J ends lost 7 bases and 4 bases respectively, with 14 bases between them. The CDR3 totals 14 residues. Germline V lookup: CDR1 MDHEN, CDR2 SYDVKM. CDR3 amino acids: CASTGTEEYNEQFF. In nucleotides, the CDR3 is TGTGCCAGCACGGGAACAGAGGAATACAATGAGCAGTTCTTC.

This clonotype was seen only a few times. This chain connects TRBV25-1 to TRBJ2-1; weak D call: TRBD1 (5 bases). V gave up 4 bases and J gave up 9 bases, with 19 bases separating them. CDR3 size: 15 residues. Germline-derived CDR1 and CDR2 are MGHDK and SYGVNS. The DNA of the CDR3 is TGTGCCAGCAGTGGGGCTGGGGCAGGGTTGGGTGAGCAGTTCTTC. Its protein product is CASSGAGAGLGEQFF.

The table lists this clonotype with a few counts. The CDR3 DNA reads TGTGCCAGCAGCCAAGATCCCAGAGTCACGAACACTGAAGCTTTCTTT. Translated: CASSQDPRVTNTEAFF. This chain connects TRBV4-2 to TRBJ1-1; D is uncertain. The ends were cut back, 0 bases at V and 1 base at J, with 12 bases in the middle. Germline-derived CDR1 and CDR2 are LGHNA and YNFKEQ. The length of the CDR3 is 16 residues.

The chain carries TRBV4-1 and TRBJ2-1, with D possibly matching TRBD2 (6 bases). The CDR3 consists of 18 residues. Per the germline V gene, CDR1 is MGHRA and CDR2 is YSYEKL. Deletions cut 0 bases from V and 4 bases from J, with 19 bases between. For the CDR3, the DNA is TGCGCCAGCAGCCAAGAAATTTGGGAGCGGGCGGCTTACAATGAGCAGTTCTTC. Its protein product is CASSQEIWERAAYNEQFF.

The chain employs TRBV20-1 and TRBJ2-7, with 7 nucleotides matching TRBD2. V lost 5 bases and J lost 0; bases outside the gene matches: 4. This CDR3 is built from 13 residues. Germline lookup yields CDR1 DFQATT and CDR2 SNEGSKA (reference sequence). CDR3 region: CSARLASSYEQYF. The DNA for the CDR3 is TGCAGTGCTCGACTAGCCAGCTCCTACGAGCAGTACTTC.

This clonotype was seen at least ten times. Being one base from a much bigger clone, this may be a read error. This sequence joins TRBV11-2 and TRBJ2-1; 10 positions agree with TRBD2. The germline CDR1 and CDR2 sequences are SGHAT and FQNNGV. Losses at the gene ends were 5 bases for V and 8 bases for J; bases not matched to a gene: 9. This CDR3 comprises 15 residues. CDR3 protein: CASSRIAGGCDEQFF. As DNA, the CDR3 is TGTGCCAGCAGCCGAATAGCGGGGGGTTGCGATGAGCAGTTCTTC. Full variable domain (remainder filled in from reference TRBV11-2 and TRBJ2-1): EAGVAQSPRYKIIEKRQSVAFWCNPISGHATLYWYQQILGQGPKLLIQFQNNGVVDDSQLPKDRFSAERLKGVDSTLKIQPAKLEDSAVYLCASSRIAGGCDEQFFGPGTRLTVL.

Points on this clonotype: With a much larger clone just one base away, this may be a read error. The rearrangement uses TRBV25-1 and TRBJ2-4; D gene unclear. Germline V gene lookup returns CDR1 MGHDK and CDR2 SYGVNS. V lost 4 bases, J lost 6 bases, and 4 bases lay in between. The CDR3 consists of 11 residues. CDR3 DNA: TGTGCCAGCAGTGGCATAAACATTCAGTACTTC. This sequence encodes CASSGINIQYF.

Many counts were recorded for this clonotype. V and J are TRBV20-1 and TRBJ1-2; D call uncertain. This CDR3 contains 11 residues. Deletions cut 6 bases from V and 4 bases from J, with 9 bases between. Per germline, CDR1 DFQATT and CDR2 SNEGSKA (reference sequence). CDR3 in DNA: TGCAGTGCCCCAGCCGTCTATGGCTACACCTTC. Its translation is CSAPAVYGYTF.

Many counts were recorded for this clonotype. The CDR3 loop is CSVEEGQGPSYEQYF. In nucleotides, the CDR3 is TGCAGCGTTGAAGAAGGACAGGGACCATCCTACGAGCAGTACTTC. This chain uses TRBV29-1 with TRBJ2-7; 8 nucleotides line up with TRBD1. Looked up from germline, CDR1 is SQVTM and CDR2 is ANQGSEA. Losses at the gene ends were 0 bases for V and 1 base for J; bases not matched to a gene: 5. The CDR3 has 15 residues.

The chain uses TRBV7-8 and TRBJ2-1; 9 positions match TRBD1. The CDR3 is 15 amino acids. CDR1 and CDR2 from the germline V gene are SGHVS and FQNEAQ. V lost 5 bases and J lost 4; bases outside the gene matches: 6. CDR3 coding DNA: TGTGCCAGCAGCCGAAGGACAGGGGAATACAATGAGCAGTTCTTC. It encodes CASSRRTGEYNEQFF.

The chain uses TRBV9 and TRBJ1-2; D remains ambiguous. Trimming removed 2 bases from V and 5 bases from J, with 13 bases in between. This CDR3 has 14 residues. CDR1 is SGDLS, CDR2 YYNGEE, per germline. CDR3 loop: CASSVGTKGYGYTF. For the CDR3, the DNA is TGTGCCAGCAGCGTTGGAACCAAGGGTTATGGCTACACCTTC.

J is TRBJ2-1 and V is TRBV5-1, with 8 bases aligning to TRBD2. Trimming at V came to 4 bases and at J to 5 bases, leaving 8 bases not matched to a gene. The CDR3 covers 15 residues. Germline V gene sequence: CDR1 SGHRS, CDR2 YFSETQ. The CDR3 DNA sequence: TGCGCCAGCAGCATCGGCGGGGGGCAGAACAATGAGCAGTTCTTC. It translates to CASSIGGGQNNEQFF.

The sample holds many counts of this clonotype. The CDR3 is CASSFLPSGGIADTQYF. CDR3 bases: TGTGCCAGCAGTTTCCTCCCCAGCGGGGGTATAGCAGATACGCAGTATTTT. The V call is TRBV27, the J call TRBJ2-3; 8 nucleotides match TRBD2. From germline, CDR1 is MNHEY and CDR2 SMNVEV (reference sequence). The CDR3 is 17 amino acids. V shed 3 bases, J shed 4 bases, and the junction held 12 bases outside the gene matches.

The chain combines TRBV7-2 with TRBJ2-5; a possible D gene is TRBD1 (6 bases). The J call may be faulty, since TRBJ2-7 better matches the DNA end. CDR3 length equals 15 residues. Germline-derived CDR1 and CDR2 are SGHTA and FQGNSA. For the CDR3, the DNA is TGTGCCAGCAGCTTAGGGAGTTCCAGGGGCTACGAGCAGTACTTC. Translated, it gives CASSLGSSRGYEQYF.

This clonotype was observed a handful of times. The chain combines TRBV7-8 with TRBJ2-5; D not certain. The CDR3 sequence is 14 residues long. The germline gives CDR1 SGHVS, CDR2 FQNEAQ. Trimming shortened V by 2 bases and J by 0 bases, and 7 bases separated the two germline ends. The CDR3 sequence: CASSLYQNQETQYF. In nucleotides, the CDR3 is TGTGCCAGCAGCTTATACCAGAACCAAGAGACCCAGTACTTC.

This clonotype has at least ten counts. V and J are TRBV3-1 and TRBJ2-7; D could derive from TRBD1 or TRBD2 (5 bases each). The CDR3 runs to 14 residues. V was clipped by 4 bases and J by 4 bases, with 14 bases between them. The V gene's germline CDR1 is LGHDT and CDR2 YNNKEL (reference sequence). CDR3 in DNA: TGTGCCAGCAGCCCCTTCGGGGCGGTATACGAGCAGTACTTC. Translating gives CASSPFGAVYEQYF.

This clonotype was found a few times. The chain is built from TRBV2 and TRBJ1-6; D call uncertain. The CDR3 loop spans 11 amino acids. V gave up 2 bases and J gave up 12 bases, with 5 bases separating them. The germline V gene encodes CDR1 SNHLY and CDR2 FYNNEI. CDR3 loop: CASSETGPLHF. The CDR3 DNA reads TGTGCCAGCAGTGAAACGGGACCCCTCCACTTT.

This clonotype was counted ten times or more. V is TRBV4-1 and J is TRBJ2-5; 8 nucleotides match TRBD2. The CDR3 is 14 residues long. The germline V gene encodes CDR1 MGHRA and CDR2 YSYEKL. The V segment lost 4 bases and the J segment 2 bases; nucleotides outside the gene matches: 3. CDR3: CASSRGLAQETQYF. The CDR3 DNA reads TGCGCCAGCAGCCGCGGACTAGCTCAAGAGACCCAGTACTTC.

This clonotype was seen more than once but under ten times. The chain links TRBV5-1 to TRBJ2-2; no firm D call. CDR3 length: 14 residues. V lost 4 bases and J 4 bases, leaving 11 bases between the germline ends. CDR1 and CDR2 from the germline V gene are SGHRS and YFSETQ. The CDR3 coding sequence is TGCGCCAGCAGCCCCCGAGACGCCACCGGGGAGCTGTTTTTT. Translating it yields CASSPRDATGELFF.

This clonotype was counted many times. V is TRBV5-1 and J is TRBJ1-2; a weak D match, TRBD1 (5 bases). This CDR3 spans 18 amino acids. V was shortened by 3 bases and J by 7 bases, with 28 bases between the two germline ends. Germline values: CDR1 SGHRS, CDR2 YFSETQ. The CDR3 region is CASSSYSRRNGGGSGYTF. The CDR3 nucleotides read TGCGCCAGCAGCTCCTATAGTCGACGGAACGGTGGGGGGAGTGGCTACACCTTC. Using reference TRBV5-1 and TRBJ1-2 for the parts outside the CDR3, the full variable domain is KAGVTQTPRYLIKTRGQQVTLSCSPISGHRSVSWYQQTPGQGLQFLFEYFSETQRNKGNFPGRFSGRQFSNSRSEMNVSTLELGDSALYLCASSSYSRRNGGGSGYTFGSGTRLTVV.

The rearrangement links TRBV30 to TRBJ2-5, with D possibly being TRBD1 (6 bases). The V gene's germline CDR1 is GTSNPN and CDR2 SVGIG (reference sequence). This CDR3 is built from 13 residues. The V gene lost 2 bases and the J gene lost 4 bases, with 11 bases spanning the gap. DNA of the CDR3: TGTGCCTGGAGTAGGACAGTGGGAGAGACCCAGTACTTC. Translating it yields CAWSRTVGETQYF.